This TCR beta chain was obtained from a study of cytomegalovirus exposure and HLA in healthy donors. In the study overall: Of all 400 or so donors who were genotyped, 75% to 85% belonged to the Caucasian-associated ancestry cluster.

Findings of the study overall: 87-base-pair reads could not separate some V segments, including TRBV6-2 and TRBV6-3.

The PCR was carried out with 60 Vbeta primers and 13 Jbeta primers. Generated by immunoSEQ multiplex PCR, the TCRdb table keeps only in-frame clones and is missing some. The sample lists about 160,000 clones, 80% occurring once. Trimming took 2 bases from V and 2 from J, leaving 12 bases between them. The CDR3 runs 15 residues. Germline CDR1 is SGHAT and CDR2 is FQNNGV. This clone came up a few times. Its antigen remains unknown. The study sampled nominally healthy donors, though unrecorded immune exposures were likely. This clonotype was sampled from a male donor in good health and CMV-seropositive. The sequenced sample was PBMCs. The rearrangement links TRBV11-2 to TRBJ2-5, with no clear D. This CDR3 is CASSLLRSRQETQYF. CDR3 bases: TGTGCCAGCAGCTTATTGCGGAGCCGGCAAGAGACCCAGTACTTC.